One sample yielded the 8 T cell receptor beta chains listed below, sequenced in a study of Ad26.COV2.S vaccination and SARS-CoV-2 variants. The data were produced by immunoSEQ multiplex PCR, yet TCRdb's version contains in-frame clones alone and is incomplete. The sample carries nearly 400,000 clones, 89% recorded once. Treatment denoted: some 20 received Ad26.COV2.S at low or high dose, single or two shots; 5 received placebo; per-sample allocation not given. Day 63 after the first vaccine or placebo injection was the time point for sampling. Sequencing was performed on peripheral blood, taken in a trial of Ad26.COV2.S vaccine versus placebo. Receptors originate from a person aged 18-65 years who received the Ad26.COV2.S COVID-19 vaccine or a placebo.

J is TRBJ2-7 and V is TRBV20-1, with 13 bases lining up with TRBD2. The CDR3 is 18 amino acids. V lost 3 bases, J lost 2 bases, and 13 bases stayed unmatched. Germline CDR1 is DFQATT and CDR2 is SNEGSKA (reference sequence). CDR3 in amino acids: CSASFLGLAGVTPYEQYF. The CDR3 DNA follows: TGCAGTGCTAGTTTCCTCGGACTAGCGGGAGTTACCCCCTACGAGCAGTACTTC.

J is TRBJ1-2 and V is TRBV28; 8 nucleotides line up with TRBD1. Germline V CDR1 and CDR2: MDHEN, SYDVKM. The J segment lost 8 bases and the V segment lost 9 bases, leaving 14 bases of the junction unmatched. The CDR3 consists of 14 residues. The CDR3 here is CASEGPWTGRGYTF. CDR3 bases: TGTGCCAGTGAGGGGCCCTGGACAGGGCGCGGCTACACCTTC.

CDR3: CASSSSTVYEQYF. The CDR3, as DNA: TGTGCCAGCAGCTCCTCGACCGTCTACGAGCAGTACTTC. This chain connects TRBV7-8 to TRBJ2-7, with no clear D. Germline V gives CDR1 SGHVS, CDR2 FQNEAQ. The CDR3 has 13 amino acids. V was clipped by 4 bases and J by 3 bases, with 10 bases between them. The full variable domain, rest sourced from reference TRBV7-8 and TRBJ2-7, is GAGVSQSPRYKVAKRGQDVALRCDPISGHVSLFWYQQALGQGPEFLTYFQNEAQLDKSGLPSDRFFAERPEGSVSTLKIQRTQQEDSAVYLCASSSSTVYEQYFGPGTRLTVT.

The chain uses TRBV13 and TRBJ1-3; D may be TRBD1 (5 bases). The ends were cut back, 5 bases at V and 4 bases at J, with 21 bases in the middle. Per germline, CDR1 PRHDT and CDR2 FYEKMQ (reference sequence). The CDR3 is 17 amino acids. The CDR3 nucleotides are TGTGCCAGCAGCGGCACCGGGACGCCTAATTCGGGAAACACCATATATTTT. Its protein product is CASSGTGTPNSGNTIYF.

The rearrangement uses TRBV28 and TRBJ2-1; 8 nucleotides align to TRBD1. The CDR3 is 11 residues long. J gave up 9 bases and V 8 bases, and 3 bases lay outside the gene matches. Looked up from germline, CDR1 is MDHEN and CDR2 is SYDVKM. In nucleotides, the CDR3 is TGTGCCAGCCAACAGGGGGGTGAGCAGTTCTTC. Translated: CASQQGGEQFF.

J is TRBJ1-1 and V is TRBV13, with D maybe TRBD1 (6 bases). The CDR3 length is 15 residues. CDR1 and CDR2 from the germline V gene are PRHDT and FYEKMQ (reference sequence). The V end lost 0 bases, the J end lost 10 bases, and 18 bases lay between the germline ends. The CDR3 sequence is CASSLGPGGPFGAFF. The CDR3 DNA follows: TGTGCCAGCAGCTTAGGGCCGGGGGGCCCCTTTGGAGCTTTCTTT.

This chain links TRBV9 with TRBJ2-2; 8 positions agree with TRBD1. Losses at the gene ends were 3 bases for V and 1 base for J; bases not matched to a gene: 8. This CDR3 comprises 17 residues. Germline values: CDR1 SGDLS, CDR2 YYNGEE. DNA for the CDR3: TGTGCCAGCAGCGGCGCCCGACAGGGGCGGAACACCGGGGAGCTGTTTTTT. Translation: CASSGARQGRNTGELFF.

This chain connects TRBV9 to TRBJ2-1; D is ambiguous. The CDR3 contains 12 residues. V lost 4 bases and J 4 bases, leaving 6 bases between the germline ends. CDR1 is SGDLS and CDR2 is YYNGEE in the germline V gene. CDR3 nucleotide sequence: TGTGCCAGCAGCCCTTGGTACAATGAGCAGTTCTTC. Amino acid sequence: CASSPWYNEQFF. Full variable domain (rest looked up from reference TRBV9 and TRBJ2-1): DSGVTQTPKHLITATGQRVTLRCSPRSGDLSVYWYQQSLDQGLQFLIQYYNGEERAKGNILERFSAQQFPDLHSELNLSSLELGDSALYFCASSPWYNEQFFGPGTRLTVL.